The clone carrying this TCR beta chain was seen only a few times. The entry originates in a study of cytomegalovirus exposure and HLA in healthy donors. The PCR ran on 60 Vbeta and 13 Jbeta primers. Data came from immunoSEQ multiplex PCR; TCRdb stores just in-frame clones and leaves some out. The sample shows under 200,000 clones, roughly 80% of them seen only once. CDR1 and CDR2 from the germline V gene are GTSNPN and SVGIG (reference sequence). V shed 2 bases and J shed 1 base, with 20 bases lying between them. The CDR3 spans 17 residues. The sample consisted of PBMCs. This sequence was found in a female donor in good health and CMV-seronegative. The chain employs TRBV30 and TRBJ1-1, with a weak D call TRBD1 (5 bases). The CDR3 spells CAWSPLILREQNTEAFF. In DNA form, the CDR3 reads TGTGCCTGGAGTCCCTTAATCCTCAGGGAACAGAACACTGAAGCTTTCTTT.